The entry below describes one TCR beta chain. The antigen it recognizes is unknown. No clone much larger than this one lies a single base away; base qualities are absent. The germline V gene yields MGHRA for CDR1 and YSYEKL for CDR2. The CDR3, from cysteine to phenylalanine, totals 15 residues. Kept here is only the CDR3 DNA, which spans 45 bases and is read in frame from base 1. The trim is 0 bases for V and 6 bases for J, with a gap of 14 bases between the germline ends. This record belongs to a study of OX40 agonist ivuxolimab in advanced cancers. Regarding the complete study: Ivuxolimab, which targeted the costimulatory receptor OX40 (CD134), was an agonistic, fully human IgG2 monoclonal antibody. Intravenous ivuxolimab was administered to patients every 2 weeks at six dose levels: 0.01, 0.1, 0.3, 1.5, 3 and 10 mg/kg. Of the 50 to 55 dose-escalation patients, hepatocellular carcinoma was present in 19, melanoma in around 15, renal cell carcinoma in 9 and head and neck cancer in 9. A male proportion of about 79% and a mean age of 60 years, ranging from roughly 23 to 90, were recorded for the dose-escalation cohort. Prior anti-PD-1, anti-PD-L1 or anti-CTLA-4 therapy was permitted, and checkpoint inhibitors had been received by roughly 40% of dose-escalation patients. Three dose-escalation patients achieved partial responses, one with hepatocellular carcinoma and two with cutaneous melanoma. Peripheral TCRbeta sequencing aimed to test whether ivuxolimab altered TCR sequence diversity and caused clonal T-cell expansion. The paper reports the monotherapy dose-escalation portion (N of about 51 patients) of the phase I ivuxolimab trial.

Patients with a history of autoimmune disease or receiving systemic immunosuppression were excluded from the trial. In every dose cohort, peripheral blood was drawn for TCR sequencing at baseline, cycle 4 day 1, and cycle 7 day 1. Samples were obtained from an open-label, multicenter, first-in-human phase I dose-escalation trial of ivuxolimab. The trial enrolled adults with locally advanced or metastatic head and neck squamous cell, hepatocellular, melanoma or renal cell carcinoma. Before TCR sequencing, CD4+ and CD8+ T cells were separately sorted from peripheral blood. The research as a whole found: In the 0.1-3.0 mg/kg groups, partial responders had among the lowest normalized peripheral clonal expansion, particularly in CD8+ T cells. After ivuxolimab, more expanded clones were found on average in CD8+ T cells than in CD4+ T cells. At doses of 0.1 to 3.0 mg/kg, clonal expansion of both CD4+ and CD8+ T cells in blood was seen between baseline and week 6. Antigen specificity was not determined for the clonally expanded peripheral T cells. Low levels of normalized T-cell clonal expansion were also shown by some nonresponding patients.

To sequence the TCRbeta CDR3 region, genomic DNA was isolated from the sorted cells. The immunoSEQ Assay was used to sequence the TCRbeta CDR3 regions. Sourced from immuneACCESS, this table was stored by TCRdb with only in-frame sequences that have V and J called. A share of the clones is absent; for the studies checked, an unresolved V gene accounts for under half, and the remainder has no known explanation. The sample table contains tens of thousands of clones; only one count was recorded for roughly 90% of them. Of the sample, around 6.9% falls within the top ten clones. Sequencing was performed on CD4+ or CD8+ T cells sorted from blood, taken in a trial of the OX40 agonist ivuxolimab. The sequence links TRBV4-1 to TRBJ1-2; perhaps TRBD1 is the D gene, with 6 bases matching. The TCR was taken from an adult with an advanced solid tumor such as melanoma, head and neck, liver or kidney cancer. The CDR3 amino acid sequence is: CASSQEGLRGDGYTF. The nucleotides read TGCGCCAGCAGCCAAGAGGGGTTGAGGGGGGATGGCTACACCTTC.